A single T cell receptor beta chain is shown here with its context. Its antigen is currently unknown. The data belong to a study of CD8+CD57+ T cells in acquired aplastic anemia. Study background: Sorting CD4+ and CD8+ cells gave DNA averaging approximately 3 ug.

The CDR3 consists of 15 residues. The J segment lost 4 bases and the V segment lost 5 bases, leaving 8 bases of the junction unmatched. Germline CDR1 is SEHNR and CDR2 is FQNEAQ (reference sequence). Flow cytometry had shown expanded CD8+CD57+ cells in the patients chosen for sequencing. There were no patients without severe acquired aplastic anemia. Study observations and caveats: Researchers reported that CD8+ Simpson's diversity was not significantly different in patients versus controls. Researchers report that twenty-nine CD8+ CDR3 sequences appeared in both patients and controls.

Using genomic DNA as the template, TCR beta VDJ and CDR3 profiling was carried out. TCRdb used MiXCR to reprocess the reads, holding one entry per CDR3 protein. This table has about 180,000 distinct CDR3 sequences, around 60% appearing once. The sample consisted of sorted CD4+, CD8+, or CD8+CD57+ T cells (not recorded which) from PBMCs. The receptor's source is a human donor with aplastic anemia. The chain combines TRBV7-9 with TRBJ1-5, with 7 bases matching TRBD1. CDR3 residues: CASSATGLTNQPQHF. CDR3 DNA sequence: TGTGCCAGCAGCGCGACAGGGCTCACTAATCAGCCCCAGCATTTT. Complete variable domain (other parts from reference TRBV7-9 and TRBJ1-5): DTGVSQNPRHKITKRGQNVTFRCDPISEHNRLYWYRQTLGQGPEFLTYFQNEAQLEKSRLLSDRFSAERPKGSFSTLEIQRTEQGDSAMYLCASSATGLTNQPQHFGDGTRLSIL.